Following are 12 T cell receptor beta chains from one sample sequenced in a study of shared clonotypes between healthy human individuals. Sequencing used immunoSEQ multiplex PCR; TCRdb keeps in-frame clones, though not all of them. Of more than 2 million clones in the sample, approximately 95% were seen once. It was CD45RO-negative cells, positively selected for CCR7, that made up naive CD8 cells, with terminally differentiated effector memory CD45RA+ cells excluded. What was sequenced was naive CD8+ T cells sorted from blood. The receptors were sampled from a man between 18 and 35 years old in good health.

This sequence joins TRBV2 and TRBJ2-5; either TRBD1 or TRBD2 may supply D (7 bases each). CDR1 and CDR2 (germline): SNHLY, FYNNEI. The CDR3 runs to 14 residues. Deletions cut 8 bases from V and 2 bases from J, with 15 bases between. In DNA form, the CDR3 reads TGTGCCAGCTCGGGGAGGGGGCTACAAGAGACCCAGTACTTC. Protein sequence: CASSGRGLQETQYF.

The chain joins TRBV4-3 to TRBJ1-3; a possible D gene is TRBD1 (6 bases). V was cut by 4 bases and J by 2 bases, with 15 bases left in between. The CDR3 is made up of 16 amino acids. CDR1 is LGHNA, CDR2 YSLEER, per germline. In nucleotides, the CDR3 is TGCGCCAGCAGCCCCGGACAGTTCGAGGCTGGAAACACCATATATTTT. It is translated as CASSPGQFEAGNTIYF.

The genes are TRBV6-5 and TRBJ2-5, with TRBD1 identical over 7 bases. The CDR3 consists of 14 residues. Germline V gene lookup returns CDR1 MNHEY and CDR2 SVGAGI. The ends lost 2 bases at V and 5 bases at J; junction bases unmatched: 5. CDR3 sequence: CASSYLTGSETQYF. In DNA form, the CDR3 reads TGTGCCAGCAGTTACCTGACAGGGTCGGAGACCCAGTACTTC.

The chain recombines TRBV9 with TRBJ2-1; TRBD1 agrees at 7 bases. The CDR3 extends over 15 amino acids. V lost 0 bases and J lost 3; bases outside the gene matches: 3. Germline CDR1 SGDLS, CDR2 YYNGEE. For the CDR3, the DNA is TGTGCCAGCAGCGTAGAAGGGGGCTTCTACAATGAGCAGTTCTTC. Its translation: CASSVEGGFYNEQFF.

The CDR3 DNA reads TGTGCCAGCAGTGACTACCCACCGAGGGGCTACACCTTC. It yields the protein CASSDYPPRGYTF. The chain joins TRBV2 to TRBJ1-2; D is unclear. CDR1 and CDR2 (germline): SNHLY, FYNNEI. The CDR3 has 13 residues. The V gene lost 3 bases and the J gene lost 8 bases, with 13 bases spanning the gap.

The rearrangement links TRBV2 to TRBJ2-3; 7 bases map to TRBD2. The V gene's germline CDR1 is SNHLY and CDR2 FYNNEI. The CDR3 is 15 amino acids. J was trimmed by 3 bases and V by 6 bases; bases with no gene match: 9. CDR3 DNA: TGTGCCAGCAGAGGTCTAGCGGAGGGGACAGATACGCAGTATTTT. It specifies CASRGLAEGTDTQYF.

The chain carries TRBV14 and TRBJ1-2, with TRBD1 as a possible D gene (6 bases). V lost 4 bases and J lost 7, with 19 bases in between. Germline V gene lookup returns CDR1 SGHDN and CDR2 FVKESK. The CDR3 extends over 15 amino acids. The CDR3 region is CASSPPGQKGGGYTF. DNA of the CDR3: TGTGCCAGCAGCCCCCCGGGACAAAAAGGGGGTGGCTACACCTTC.

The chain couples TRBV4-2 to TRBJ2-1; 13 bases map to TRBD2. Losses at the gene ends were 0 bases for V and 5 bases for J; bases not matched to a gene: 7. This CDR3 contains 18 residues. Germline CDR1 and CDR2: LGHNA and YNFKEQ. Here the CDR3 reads CASSQERWGTSGDNEQFF. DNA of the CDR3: TGTGCCAGCAGCCAAGAAAGGTGGGGGACTAGCGGGGACAATGAGCAGTTCTTC.

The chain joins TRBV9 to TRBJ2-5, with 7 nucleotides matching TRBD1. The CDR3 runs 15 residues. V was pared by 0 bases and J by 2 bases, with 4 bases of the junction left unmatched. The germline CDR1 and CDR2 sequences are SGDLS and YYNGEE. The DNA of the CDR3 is TGTGCCAGCAGCGTAGCCGGGACAGTGCAAGAGACCCAGTACTTC. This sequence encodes CASSVAGTVQETQYF.

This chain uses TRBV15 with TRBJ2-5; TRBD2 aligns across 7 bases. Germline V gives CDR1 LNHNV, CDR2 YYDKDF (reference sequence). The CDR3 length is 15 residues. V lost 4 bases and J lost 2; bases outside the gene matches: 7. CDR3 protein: CATSTGTTLQETQYF. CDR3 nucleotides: TGTGCCACCAGCACCGGGACTACCCTTCAAGAGACCCAGTACTTC.

The CDR3 bases are TGTGCCAGCAGTGAGGGGACAGGGGGCACAGATACGCAGTATTTT. Translating it yields CASSEGTGGTDTQYF. The genes are TRBV25-1 and TRBJ2-3, with 10 nucleotides matching TRBD1. V was clipped by 3 bases and J by 1 base; unmatched bases: 1. This CDR3 comprises 15 residues. CDR1 is MGHDK, CDR2 SYGVNS, per germline.

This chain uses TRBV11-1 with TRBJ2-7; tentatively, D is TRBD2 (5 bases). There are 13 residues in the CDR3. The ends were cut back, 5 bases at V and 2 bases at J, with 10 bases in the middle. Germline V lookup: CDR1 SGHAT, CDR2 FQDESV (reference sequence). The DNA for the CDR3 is TGTGCCAGCAGCCTGGACGGGGCCTACGAGCAGTACTTC. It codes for CASSLDGAYEQYF.